This is a list of T cell receptor beta chains from one sample in a study of blood T cell repertoires in COVID-19. Sequencing used immunoSEQ multiplex PCR; TCRdb keeps in-frame clones, though not all of them. The sample gives about 160,000 clones, roughly 87% of which show up once; 6% to 7.5% is in the top ten. Sample: PBMCs or T cells enriched from blood (not recorded which). These receptors were taken from a woman in her fifties or sixties who had recovered from COVID-19. Both conserved end residues are part of each CDR3. D genes are given only for firm matches. Size is stated for part of the rows, as once, few or many counts, or as a class when the clone is expanded.

-	-	TRBJ2-5	TRBV7-2	CASSLGRVETQYF	TGTGCCAGCAGCTTGGGCAGGGTGGAGACCCAGTACTTC
-	-	TRBJ1-2	TRBV7-8	CASSRQAVQGGSGYTF	TGTGCCAGCAGCCGTCAAGCGGTACAGGGTGGGAGTGGCTACACCTTC
-	-	TRBJ1-1	TRBV6-2/TRBV6-3	CASSTMFLMNTEAFF	TGTGCCAGCAGTACTATGTTTCTCATGAACACTGAAGCTTTCTTT
few	TRBD1	TRBJ1-6	TRBV5-1	CASSFLGQGDSPLHF	TGCGCCAGCAGTTTCCTCGGACAGGGTGATTCACCCCTCCACTTT
-	-	TRBJ2-3	TRBV7-2	CASSREIADTQYF	TGTGCCAGCAGCCGCGAGATTGCAGATACGCAGTATTTT
-	-	TRBJ2-5	TRBV28	CASSLYPDQETQYF	TGTGCCAGCAGTTTATACCCAGACCAAGAGACCCAGTACTTC
-	TRBD1	TRBJ1-2	TRBV4-1	CASSQMTGGVYGYTF	TGCGCCAGCAGCCAGATGACAGGGGGGGTCTATGGCTACACCTTC
-	TRBD1	TRBJ2-7	TRBV27	CASRATGSGYEQYF	TGTGCCAGCAGAGCGACAGGGTCTGGGTACGAGCAGTACTTC
-	TRBD1	TRBJ2-2	TRBV7-2	CASSSRQGSTGELFF	TGTGCCAGCAGCTCCCGACAGGGGTCAACCGGGGAGCTGTTTTTT
-	TRBD1	TRBJ2-5	TRBV29-1	CSVVTGGRWYQETQYF	TGCAGCGTTGTGACAGGGGGAAGGTGGTACCAAGAGACCCAGTACTTC
-	TRBD2	TRBJ2-5	TRBV27	CASSPWTSGSKDWMETQYF	TGTGCCAGCAGTCCTTGGACTAGCGGGAGTAAGGACTGGATGGAGACCCAGTACTTC
-	TRBD2	TRBJ2-5	TRBV29-1	CSASLADPRGDQYF	TGCAGCGCCTCCCTAGCGGACCCCCGAGGGGACCAGTACTTC
-	-	TRBJ1-3	TRBV6-5	CASRGGRLSGNTIYF	TGTGCCAGCAGGGGAGGACGGCTCTCTGGAAACACCATATATTTT
-	TRBD2	TRBJ2-3	TRBV11-3	CASSPGAGGMSNTQYF	TGTGCCAGCAGCCCAGGAGCGGGAGGGATGTCGAATACGCAGTATTTT
-	TRBD2	TRBJ2-7	TRBV2	CASSVVSGTYEQYF	TGTGCCAGCAGTGTAGTTAGCGGGACGTACGAGCAGTACTTC
few	-	TRBJ2-2	TRBV6-4	CASRPHYTGELFF	TGTGCCAGCAGGCCCCACTACACCGGGGAGCTGTTTTTT
-	TRBD1	TRBJ1-4	TRBV27	CASSGTGAGEKLFF	TGTGCCAGCAGTGGGACAGGGGCAGGTGAAAAACTGTTTTTT
-	TRBD1	TRBJ1-2	TRBV27	CASSFLGTGYGYTF	TGTGCCAGCAGTTTTCTCGGGACAGGATATGGCTACACCTTC
-	-	TRBJ1-2	TRBV9	CASSVDYGTNYGYTF	TGTGCCAGCAGCGTAGATTACGGGACAAACTATGGCTACACCTTC
-	-	TRBJ2-7	TRBV5-1	CASSQGWGGARSYEQYF	TGCGCCAGCAGCCAAGGTTGGGGGGGCGCACGGTCCTACGAGCAGTACTTC
-	TRBD1	TRBJ1-2	TRBV4-1	CASSWRGDRNYGYTF	TGCGCCAGCAGCTGGCGGGGGGACAGAAACTATGGCTACACCTTC
-	TRBD1	TRBJ2-2	TRBV5-6	CASSLPGQGNTGELFF	TGTGCCAGCAGCTTACCGGGACAGGGGAATACCGGGGAGCTGTTTTTT
once	TRBD2	TRBJ2-3	TRBV25-1	CASSESGGRKTDTQYF	TGTGCCAGCAGTGAATCGGGCGGGAGGAAGACAGATACGCAGTATTTT
-	-	TRBJ1-1	TRBV19	CASSPQEWLGNTEAFF	TGTGCCAGTAGTCCCCAGGAATGGCTCGGGAACACTGAAGCTTTCTTT
once	TRBD2	TRBJ2-3	TRBV5-1	CASSLIAGGPQDTQYF	TGCGCCAGCAGCTTAATAGCGGGAGGGCCCCAAGATACGCAGTATTTT
-	-	TRBJ2-1	TRBV3-1/TRBV3-2	CASSQGLSLGNEQFF	TGTGCCAGCAGCCAAGGCTTAAGTCTCGGTAATGAGCAGTTCTTC
-	-	TRBJ2-1	TRBV30	CAWSGSGTYNEQFF	TGTGCCTGGAGTGGGAGTGGAACCTACAATGAGCAGTTCTTC
-	TRBD2	TRBJ2-3	TRBV27	CASRKIAGGFSFTDTQYF	TGTGCCAGCAGGAAAATAGCGGGAGGGTTCTCATTCACAGATACGCAGTATTTT
-	TRBD1	TRBJ1-2	TRBV6-5	CASSYRQGSFGYTF	TGTGCCAGCAGTTACCGACAGGGGTCGTTTGGCTACACCTTC
-	-	TRBJ1-4	TRBV5-4	CASSLFPATNEKLFF	TGTGCCAGCAGCTTGTTCCCTGCAACTAATGAAAAACTGTTTTTT
-	-	TRBJ2-3	TRBV5-1	CASSSRGSGVSTDTQYF	TGCGCCAGCAGCTCCCGGGGTAGCGGAGTTAGCACAGATACGCAGTATTTT
-	-	TRBJ2-1	TRBV7-2	CASSRRGWEQFF	TGTGCCAGCAGCCGACGGGGATGGGAGCAGTTCTTC
-	TRBD2	TRBJ2-3	TRBV4-3	CASSPPGARREADTQYF	TGCGCCAGCAGCCCCCCCGGGGCTAGGCGGGAGGCAGATACGCAGTATTTT
-	TRBD1	TRBJ1-3	TRBV5-1	CASSYTSPGQGNSGNTIYF	TGCGCCAGCAGCTATACCTCTCCGGGACAGGGAAACTCTGGAAACACCATATATTTT
-	TRBD1	TRBJ1-5	TRBV28	CASQGETGLTQPQHF	TGTGCCAGCCAGGGGGAAACAGGGTTAACTCAGCCCCAGCATTTT
-	-	TRBJ1-2	TRBV12-3/TRBV12-4	CASSFDSAGGYTF	TGTGCCAGCAGTTTCGACAGCGCGGGGGGCTACACCTTC
-	TRBD1	TRBJ2-7	TRBV28	CASSPGGRGAYEQYF	TGTGCCAGCAGCCCAGGGGGCCGAGGAGCCTACGAGCAGTACTTC
-	-	TRBJ1-6	TRBV19	CASSIQYNSPLHF	TGTGCCAGTAGTATACAGTATAATTCACCCCTCCACTTT
-	TRBD1	TRBJ2-7	TRBV15	CATSDYGATGISEQYF	TGTGCCACCAGCGACTACGGAGCGACAGGGATCTCTGAGCAGTACTTC
-	TRBD1	TRBJ1-2	TRBV7-8	CASSADRDLGYTF	TGTGCCAGCAGCGCGGACAGGGATCTTGGCTACACCTTC
-	TRBD2	TRBJ2-3	TRBV11-3	CASSPRGLAVVF	TGTGCCAGCAGCCCAAGGGGACTAGCTGTCGTTTTT
-	TRBD1	TRBJ2-2	TRBV18	CASSPLVQGYTGELFF	TGTGCCAGCTCACCACTTGTACAGGGGTACACCGGGGAGCTGTTTTTT
few	TRBD1	TRBJ1-2	TRBV4-1	CASSQFDRDRGYTF	TGCGCCAGCAGCCAATTCGACAGGGACCGTGGCTACACCTTC
-	TRBD2	TRBJ2-7	TRBV11-2	CASRPTSGSSSQYF	TGTGCCAGCAGGCCGACTAGCGGGAGTAGTAGTCAGTACTTC
-	-	TRBJ1-1	TRBV6-5	CASQALRGSTEAFF	TGTGCCAGTCAAGCTCTCCGAGGGAGCACTGAAGCTTTCTTT
once	-	TRBJ1-6	TRBV21-1	CASSSCNPRDRSSYNSPLHF	TGTGCCAGCAGCTCTTGCAACCCCCGGGACAGAAGCTCCTATAATTCACCCCTCCACTTT
-	TRBD1	TRBJ1-4	TRBV6-6	CASSYGGTGENEKLFF	TGTGCCAGCAGTTACGGCGGGACAGGGGAAAATGAAAAACTGTTTTTT
-	TRBD1	TRBJ1-1	TRBV7-2	CASSLGTGRGTEAFF	TGTGCCAGCAGCCTTGGGACAGGGAGGGGCACTGAAGCTTTCTTT
-	-	TRBJ2-7	TRBV2	CASRSGLSYEQYF	TGTGCCAGCAGATCGGGACTTTCCTACGAGCAGTACTTC
-	TRBD1	TRBJ1-2	TRBV28	CASRRPGGAANYGYTF	TGTGCCAGCAGACGACCAGGGGGTGCGGCTAACTATGGCTACACCTTC
-	-	TRBJ2-7	TRBV9	CASSVGAGGHEQYF	TGTGCCAGCAGCGTAGGCGCAGGGGGGCACGAGCAGTACTTC
-	TRBD2	TRBJ2-7	TRBV5-1	CASSGTSGSVRGYEQYF	TGCGCCAGCAGCGGGACTAGCGGGAGCGTTAGAGGGTACGAGCAGTACTTC
-	-	TRBJ2-7	TRBV19	CASSQVNSYEQYF	TGTGCCAGTAGCCAGGTAAATAGCTACGAGCAGTACTTC
-	-	TRBJ1-3	TRBV6-2/TRBV6-3	CASSPTGFSSGNTIYF	TGTGCCAGCAGCCCTACAGGGTTTTCATCTGGAAACACCATATATTTT
-	TRBD2	TRBJ2-5	TRBV30	CAWRVSGSGETQYF	TGTGCCTGGAGGGTTAGCGGGAGTGGGGAGACCCAGTACTTC